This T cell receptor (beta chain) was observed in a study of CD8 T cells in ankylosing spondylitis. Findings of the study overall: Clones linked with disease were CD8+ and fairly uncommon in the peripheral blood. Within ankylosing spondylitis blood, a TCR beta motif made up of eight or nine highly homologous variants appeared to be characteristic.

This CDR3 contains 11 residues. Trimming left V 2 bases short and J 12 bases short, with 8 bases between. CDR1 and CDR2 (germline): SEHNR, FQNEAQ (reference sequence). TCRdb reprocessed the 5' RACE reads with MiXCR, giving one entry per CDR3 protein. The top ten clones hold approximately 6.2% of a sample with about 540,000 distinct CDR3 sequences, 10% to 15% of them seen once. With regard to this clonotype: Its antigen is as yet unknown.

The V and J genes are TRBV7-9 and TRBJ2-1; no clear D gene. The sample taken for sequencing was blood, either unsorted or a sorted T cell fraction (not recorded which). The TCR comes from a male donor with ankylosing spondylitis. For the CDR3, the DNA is TGTGCCAGCAGCTTATGGAACTGGCAGTTCTTC. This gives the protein CASSLWNWQFF. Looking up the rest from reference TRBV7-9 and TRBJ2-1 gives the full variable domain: DTGVSQNPRHKITKRGQNVTFRCDPISEHNRLYWYRQTLGQGPEFLTYFQNEAQLEKSRLLSDRFSAERPKGSFSTLEIQRTEQGDSAMYLCASSLWNWQFFGPGTRLTVL.